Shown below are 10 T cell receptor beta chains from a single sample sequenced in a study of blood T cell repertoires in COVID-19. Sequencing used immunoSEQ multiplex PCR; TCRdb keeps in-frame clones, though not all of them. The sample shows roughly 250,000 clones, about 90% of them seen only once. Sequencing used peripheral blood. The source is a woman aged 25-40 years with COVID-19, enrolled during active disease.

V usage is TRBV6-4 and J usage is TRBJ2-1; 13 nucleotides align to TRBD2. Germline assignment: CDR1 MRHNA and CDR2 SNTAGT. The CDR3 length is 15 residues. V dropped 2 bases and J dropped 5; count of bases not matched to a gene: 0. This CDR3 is CASSDGTSGDNEQFF. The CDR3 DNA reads TGTGCCAGCAGTGACGGGACTAGCGGGGACAATGAGCAGTTCTTC.

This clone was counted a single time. CDR3 residues: CASGLGSGGTYEQYF. The CDR3 coding sequence is TGTGCTAGTGGTTTGGGTAGCGGGGGCACCTACGAGCAGTACTTC. This sequence joins TRBV12-5 and TRBJ2-7; 9 bases align to TRBD2. CDR3 size: 15 residues. V was clipped by 1 base and J by 2 bases; unmatched bases: 3. Germline CDR1 and CDR2: LGHNT and FRNRAP.

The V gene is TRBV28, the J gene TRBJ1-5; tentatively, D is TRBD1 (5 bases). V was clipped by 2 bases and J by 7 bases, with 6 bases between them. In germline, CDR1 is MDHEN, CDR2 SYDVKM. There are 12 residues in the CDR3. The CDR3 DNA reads TGTGCCAGCAGTTTAGGGGGGCAGCCCCAGCATTTT. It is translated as CASSLGGQPQHF.

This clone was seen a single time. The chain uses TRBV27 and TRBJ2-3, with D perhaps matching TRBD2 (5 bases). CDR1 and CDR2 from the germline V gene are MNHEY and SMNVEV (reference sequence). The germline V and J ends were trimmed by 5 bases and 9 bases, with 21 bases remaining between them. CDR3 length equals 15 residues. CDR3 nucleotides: TGTGCCAGCAGTACCTTCGGACTCTCCGCCGAGACGCAGTATTTT. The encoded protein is CASSTFGLSAETQYF.

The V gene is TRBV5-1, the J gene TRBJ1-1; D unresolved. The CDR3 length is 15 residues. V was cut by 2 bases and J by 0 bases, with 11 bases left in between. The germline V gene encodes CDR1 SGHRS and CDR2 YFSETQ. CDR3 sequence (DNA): TGCGCCAGCAGCTTCGAAGGAGTCTTGAACACTGAAGCTTTCTTT. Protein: CASSFEGVLNTEAFF.

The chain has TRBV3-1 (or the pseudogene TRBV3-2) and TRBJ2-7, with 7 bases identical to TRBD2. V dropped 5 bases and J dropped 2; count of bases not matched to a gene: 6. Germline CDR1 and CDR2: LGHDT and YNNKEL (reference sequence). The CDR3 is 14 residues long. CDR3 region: CASSYRDYTYEQYF. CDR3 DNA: TGTGCCAGCAGCTACCGGGACTATACCTACGAGCAGTACTTC.

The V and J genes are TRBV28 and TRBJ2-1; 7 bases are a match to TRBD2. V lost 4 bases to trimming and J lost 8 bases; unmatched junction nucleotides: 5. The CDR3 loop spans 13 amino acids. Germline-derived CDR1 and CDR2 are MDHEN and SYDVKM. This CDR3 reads CASSSRTSYEQFF. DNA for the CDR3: TGTGCCAGCAGTTCCCGGACTAGTTATGAGCAGTTCTTC.

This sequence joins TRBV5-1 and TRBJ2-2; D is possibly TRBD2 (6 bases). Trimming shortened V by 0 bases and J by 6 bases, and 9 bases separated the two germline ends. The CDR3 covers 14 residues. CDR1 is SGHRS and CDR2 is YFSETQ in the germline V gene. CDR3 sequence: CASSLDGEAGELFF. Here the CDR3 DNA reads TGCGCCAGCAGCTTGGATGGGGAGGCCGGGGAGCTGTTTTTT.

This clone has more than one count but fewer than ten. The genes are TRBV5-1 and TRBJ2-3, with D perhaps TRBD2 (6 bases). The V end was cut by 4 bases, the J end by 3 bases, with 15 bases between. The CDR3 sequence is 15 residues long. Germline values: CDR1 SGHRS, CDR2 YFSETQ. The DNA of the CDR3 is TGCGCCAGCAGCCCCCGGGACTTTTCGACAGATACGCAGTATTTT. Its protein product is CASSPRDFSTDTQYF.

Here the CDR3 reads CAIGATGAQTDTQYF. CDR3 nucleotides: TGTGCCATCGGGGCGACAGGGGCTCAAACAGATACGCAGTATTTT. The chain is built from TRBV10-3 and TRBJ2-3, with 8 bases fitting TRBD1. The V gene's germline CDR1 is ENHRY and CDR2 SYGVKD. This CDR3 is 15 amino acids long. The V gene end was trimmed by 8 bases and the J gene end by 3 bases; junction bases not matched to a gene: 10.